This entry describes one T cell receptor beta chain. V trimming: 5 bases; J trimming: 0 bases; junction bases outside the gene matches: 6. Germline V gene lookup returns CDR1 SGHRS and CDR2 YFSETQ. This CDR3 spans 15 amino acids. This sample stems from a study of T cells in Graves' hyperthyroidism and ophthalmopathy. RNA transcripts served as the template for amplifying TCR beta CDR3 regions. HTBI primers were used for first-round RT-PCR of the TCR CDR3. TCRdb recomputed calls from the multiplex PCR reads with MiXCR, one row per CDR3 protein. The table lists about 570,000 distinct CDR3 sequences, about 43% of them singletons.

The sequenced sample was peripheral blood or thyroid tissue (not recorded which). The J gene is TRBJ2-5, the V gene TRBV5-1; TRBD2 aligns across 8 bases. The receptor was derived from an adult woman with Graves' disease, either hyperthyroidism or ophthalmopathy (not recorded which). CDR3 protein: CASRTSGAHQETQYF. The CDR3 DNA reads as TGCGCCAGCAGAACTAGCGGAGCCCACCAAGAGACCCAGTACTTC.